The source of this T cell receptor (beta chain) is a study of T cell repertoires in cytomegalovirus infection. TCRdb independently ran MiXCR on the reads; one entry per CDR3 protein. The sample records around 300,000 distinct CDR3 sequences, approximately 22% being singletons. V was clipped by 2 bases and J by 7 bases, with 11 bases between them. This CDR3 comprises 13 residues. As concerns this clonotype: Antigen specificity is unknown.

The chain joins TRBV12-3 or TRBV12-4 to TRBJ1-2; D call uncertain. Sequenced here: cultured PBMCs, sampled from culture after CMV antigen stimulation. The TCR comes from a human donor in good health (CMV status not recorded). Some clones in this sample may be carry-over from other donors' samples. Here the CDR3 reads CASSLSKGPGYTF. CDR3 sequence (DNA): TGTGCCAGCAGTTTATCCAAGGGCCCTGGCTACACCTTC.